This TCR beta chain is from a study of shared clonotypes between healthy human individuals. Overall study context: The study used three CD4 naive, three CD4 memory, two CD8 naive and one CD8 memory plate per donor. Overall study findings and caveats: What limited the represented genetic and exposure-history diversity was the small number of donors. It was the non-shared clonotypes that had lower generation probabilities than clonotypes shared by all four donors.

About this clone: Antigen: not known.

TCRdb's copy holds only in-frame clones and misses some; the assay was immunoSEQ multiplex PCR. Among about 680,000 clones listed, about 91% were seen once. It was CD45RO-negative cells, positively selected for CCR7, that made up naive CD8 cells, with terminally differentiated effector memory CD45RA+ cells excluded. Nashville, Tennessee was home to all donors, each a Caucasian adult. Germline-derived CDR1 and CDR2 are SGHRS and YFSETQ. The CDR3 has 14 amino acids. Deletions cut 5 bases from V and 3 bases from J, with 13 bases between. The sequence was obtained from a man aged 25 to 40 in good health. V is TRBV5-1 and J is TRBJ2-3; possible D gene TRBD2, 5 bases. The sequencing sample was made of naive CD8+ T cells sorted from blood. The CDR3 spells CASRWEMVTDTQYF. The CDR3, as DNA: TGCGCCAGCAGATGGGAGATGGTGACAGATACGCAGTATTTT.